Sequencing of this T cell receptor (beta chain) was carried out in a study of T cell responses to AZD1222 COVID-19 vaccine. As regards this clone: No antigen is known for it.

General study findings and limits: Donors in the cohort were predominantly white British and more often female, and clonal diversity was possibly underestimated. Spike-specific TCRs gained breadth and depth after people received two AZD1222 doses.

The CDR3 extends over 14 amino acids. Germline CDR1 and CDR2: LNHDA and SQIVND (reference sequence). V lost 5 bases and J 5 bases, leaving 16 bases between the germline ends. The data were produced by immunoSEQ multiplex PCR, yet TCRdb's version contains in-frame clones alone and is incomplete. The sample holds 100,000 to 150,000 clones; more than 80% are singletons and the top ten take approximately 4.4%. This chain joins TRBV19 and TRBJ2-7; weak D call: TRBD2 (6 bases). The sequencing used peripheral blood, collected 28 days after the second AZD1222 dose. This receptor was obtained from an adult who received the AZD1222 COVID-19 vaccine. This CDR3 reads CASSAWAGFHEQYF. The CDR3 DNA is TGTGCCAGTAGTGCTTGGGCGGGGTTCCACGAGCAGTACTTC.